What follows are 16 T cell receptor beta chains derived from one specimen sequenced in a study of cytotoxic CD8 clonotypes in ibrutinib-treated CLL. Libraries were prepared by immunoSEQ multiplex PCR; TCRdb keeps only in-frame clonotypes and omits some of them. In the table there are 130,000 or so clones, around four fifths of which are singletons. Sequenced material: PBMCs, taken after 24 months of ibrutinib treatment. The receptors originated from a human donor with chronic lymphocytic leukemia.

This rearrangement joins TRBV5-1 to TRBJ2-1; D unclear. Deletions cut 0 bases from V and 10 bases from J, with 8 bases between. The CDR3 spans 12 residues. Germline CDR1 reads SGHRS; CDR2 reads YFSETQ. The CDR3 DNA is TGCGCCAGCAGCTTGGTTTCCGAAGAGCAGTTCTTC. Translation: CASSLVSEEQFF.

As DNA, the CDR3 is TGTGCCAGCAGTTTATCACAAACAGGGGGCCTTTCTGGGGCCAACGTCCTGACTTTC. Translating gives CASSLSQTGGLSGANVLTF. This chain joins TRBV27 and TRBJ2-6; 9 bases are shared with TRBD1. Germline values: CDR1 MNHEY, CDR2 SMNVEV (reference sequence). This CDR3 spans 19 amino acids. V lost 0 bases and J lost 1; bases outside the gene matches: 7. Together with reference TRBV27 and TRBJ2-6, the CDR3 gives the full variable domain: EAQVTQNPRYLITVTGKKLTVTCSQNMNHEYMSWYRQDPGLGLRQIYYSMNVEVTDKGDVPEGYKVSRKEKRNFPLILESPSPNQTSLYFCASSLSQTGGLSGANVLTFGAGSRLTVL.

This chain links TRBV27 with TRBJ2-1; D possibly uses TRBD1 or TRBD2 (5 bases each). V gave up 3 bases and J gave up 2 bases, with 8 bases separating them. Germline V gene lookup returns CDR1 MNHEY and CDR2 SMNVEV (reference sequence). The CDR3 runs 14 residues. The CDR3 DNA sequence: TGTGCCAGCAGTTTCCGGGACGCCTACAATGAGCAGTTCTTC. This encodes CASSFRDAYNEQFF.

CDR3 bases: TGTGCCAGCAGCCGACACTCACAGGGGGCGGGCACAGATACGCAGTATTTT. Translation gives CASSRHSQGAGTDTQYF. The genes are TRBV7-7 and TRBJ2-3, with 9 bases identical to TRBD1. This CDR3 region has 17 residues. J was trimmed by 1 base and V by 5 bases; bases with no gene match: 10. Per the germline V gene, CDR1 is SSHAT and CDR2 is FNYEAQ (reference sequence).

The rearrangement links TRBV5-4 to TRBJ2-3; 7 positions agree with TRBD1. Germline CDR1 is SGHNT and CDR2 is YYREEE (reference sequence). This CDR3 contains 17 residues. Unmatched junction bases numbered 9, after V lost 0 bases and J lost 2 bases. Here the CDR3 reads CASSLVRGRLYTDTQYF. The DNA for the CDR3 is TGTGCCAGCAGCTTGGTAAGGGGGCGGCTTTACACAGATACGCAGTATTTT.

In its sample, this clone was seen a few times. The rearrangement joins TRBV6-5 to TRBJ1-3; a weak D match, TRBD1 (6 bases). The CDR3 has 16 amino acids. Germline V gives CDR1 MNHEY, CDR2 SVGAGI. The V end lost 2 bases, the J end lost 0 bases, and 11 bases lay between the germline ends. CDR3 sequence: CASSYGGPVSGNTIYF. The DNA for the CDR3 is TGTGCCAGCAGTTACGGGGGGCCCGTCTCTGGAAACACCATATATTTT.

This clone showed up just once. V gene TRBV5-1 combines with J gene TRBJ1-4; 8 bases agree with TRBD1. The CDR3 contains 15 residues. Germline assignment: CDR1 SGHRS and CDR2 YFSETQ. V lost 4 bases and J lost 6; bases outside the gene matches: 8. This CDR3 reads CASSSIPDRDEKLFF. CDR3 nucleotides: TGCGCCAGCAGCAGCATACCGGACAGGGATGAAAAACTGTTTTTT.

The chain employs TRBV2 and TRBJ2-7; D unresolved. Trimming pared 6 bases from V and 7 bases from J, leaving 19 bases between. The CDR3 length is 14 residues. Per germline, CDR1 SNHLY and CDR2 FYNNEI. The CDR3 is CASRQSSLLREQYF. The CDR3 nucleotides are TGTGCCAGCAGGCAGAGTTCCCTCCTACGGGAGCAGTACTTC. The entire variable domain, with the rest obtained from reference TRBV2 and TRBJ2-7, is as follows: EPEVTQTPSHQVTQMGQEVILRCVPISNHLYFYWYRQILGQKVEFLVSFYNNEISEKSEIFDDQFSVERPDGSNFTLKIRSTKLEDSAMYFCASRQSSLLREQYFGPGTRLTVT.

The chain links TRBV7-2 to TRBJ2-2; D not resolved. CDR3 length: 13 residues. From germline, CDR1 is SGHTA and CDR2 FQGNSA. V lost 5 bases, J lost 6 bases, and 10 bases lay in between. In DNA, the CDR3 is TGTGCCAGCAGCGTACAACCGTCCGGGGAGCTGTTTTTT. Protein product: CASSVQPSGELFF.

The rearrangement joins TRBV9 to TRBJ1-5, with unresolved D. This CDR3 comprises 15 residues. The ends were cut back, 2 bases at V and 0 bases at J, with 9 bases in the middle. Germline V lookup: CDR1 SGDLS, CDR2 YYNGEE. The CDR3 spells CASSVGPYSNQPQHF. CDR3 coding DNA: TGTGCCAGCAGCGTCGGACCTTATAGCAATCAGCCCCAGCATTTT.

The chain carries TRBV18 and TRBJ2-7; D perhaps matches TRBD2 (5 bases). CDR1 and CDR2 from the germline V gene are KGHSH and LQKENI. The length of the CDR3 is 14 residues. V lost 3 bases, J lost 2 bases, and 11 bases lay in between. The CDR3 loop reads CASSPQAETYEQYF. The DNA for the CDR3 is TGTGCCAGCTCACCCCAAGCGGAGACCTACGAGCAGTACTTC.

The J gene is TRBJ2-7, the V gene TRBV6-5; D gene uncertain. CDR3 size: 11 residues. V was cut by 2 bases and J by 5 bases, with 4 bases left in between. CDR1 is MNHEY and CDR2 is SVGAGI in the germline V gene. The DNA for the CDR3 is TGTGCCAGCAGTTACCTAAACGAGCAGTACTTC. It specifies CASSYLNEQYF.

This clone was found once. The CDR3 is CASSYRAQTYEQYF. In DNA, the CDR3 is TGTGCCAGCAGCTACCGGGCCCAAACCTACGAGCAGTACTTC. The gene calls are TRBV7-6 and TRBJ2-7; D not resolved. Looked up from germline, CDR1 is SGHVS and CDR2 is FNYEAQ. CDR3 length equals 14 residues. With 4 bases removed from V and 2 bases from J, the gap between germline ends came to 12 bases.

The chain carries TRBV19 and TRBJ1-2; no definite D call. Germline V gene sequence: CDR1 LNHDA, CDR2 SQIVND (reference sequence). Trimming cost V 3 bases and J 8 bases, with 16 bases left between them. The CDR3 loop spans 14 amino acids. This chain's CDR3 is CASSMGSLLWGYTF. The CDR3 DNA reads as TGTGCCAGTAGTATGGGCAGCCTGCTATGGGGCTACACCTTC.

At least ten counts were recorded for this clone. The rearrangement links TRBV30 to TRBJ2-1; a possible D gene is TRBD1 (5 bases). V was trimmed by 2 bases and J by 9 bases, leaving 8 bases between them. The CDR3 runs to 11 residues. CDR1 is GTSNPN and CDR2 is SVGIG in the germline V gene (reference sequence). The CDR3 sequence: CAWSQGVEQFF. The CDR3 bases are TGTGCCTGGAGTCAAGGGGTTGAGCAGTTCTTC.

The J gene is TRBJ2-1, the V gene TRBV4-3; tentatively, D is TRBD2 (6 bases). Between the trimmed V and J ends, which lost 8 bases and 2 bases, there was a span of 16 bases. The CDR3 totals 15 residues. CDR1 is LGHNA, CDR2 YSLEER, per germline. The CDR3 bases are TGCGCCAGCTCCATAATCGGGACTGCCTACAATGAGCAGTTCTTC. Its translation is CASSIIGTAYNEQFF.